Shown below are 22 T cell receptor beta chains from a single sample sequenced in a study of CD8+ T cells in alopecia areata. Treatment noted: oral pan-JAK inhibitor, 5-10 mg twice daily. The sequencing template was cDNA reverse transcribed from extracted RNA. Profiling relied on immunoSEQ multiplex PCR, and the TCRdb table lists in-frame clones only, not all of them. The sample consists of hundreds of thousands of clones, 60% of them appearing once. Sequences were derived from CD4+ T cells sorted from blood, sampled at week 52, from a patient treated with tofacitinib. These receptors came from a human donor with alopecia areata.

The V call is TRBV2, the J call TRBJ2-3, with D tentatively TRBD2 (6 bases). Germline CDR1 is SNHLY and CDR2 is FYNNEI. The CDR3 sequence is 15 residues long. The V and J ends lost 4 bases and 0 bases respectively, with 11 bases between them. Here the CDR3 reads CASSVISGSTDTQYF. CDR3 bases: TGTGCCAGCAGTGTGATTAGCGGTAGCACAGATACGCAGTATTTT.

A few counts support this clone. The chain couples TRBV25-1 to TRBJ1-3; D is possibly TRBD1 (5 bases). Germline V gene data show CDR1 as MGHDK and CDR2 as SYGVNS. CDR3 length: 15 residues. Trimming shortened V by 6 bases and J by 3 bases, and 15 bases separated the two germline ends. The CDR3 region is CASSKPGAGGNTIYF. The CDR3, as DNA: TGTGCCAGCAGCAAACCCGGGGCCGGTGGAAACACCATATATTTT.

This chain links TRBV2 with TRBJ1-2; the D gene is possibly TRBD1 (5 bases). The CDR3 has 18 residues. V lost 4 bases and J 7 bases, leaving 28 bases between the germline ends. Looked up from germline, CDR1 is SNHLY and CDR2 is FYNNEI. The CDR3 loop reads CASSGYNRKGSQTFGYTF. CDR3 in DNA: TGTGCCAGCAGTGGATACAACAGGAAAGGTTCCCAAACCTTTGGCTACACCTTC.

This chain links TRBV9 with TRBJ2-2; 7 nucleotides align to TRBD2. CDR3 length: 16 residues. Germline V gene lookup returns CDR1 SGDLS and CDR2 YYNGEE. Losses at the gene ends were 4 bases for V and 0 bases for J; bases not matched to a gene: 6. CDR3 region: CASSKSGVTNTGELFF. The DNA for the CDR3 is TGTGCCAGCAGCAAAAGCGGGGTAACGAACACCGGGGAGCTGTTTTTT. Combining the CDR3 with reference TRBV9 and TRBJ2-2 gives the whole variable domain DSGVTQTPKHLITATGQRVTLRCSPRSGDLSVYWYQQSLDQGLQFLIQYYNGEERAKGNILERFSAQQFPDLHSELNLSSLELGDSALYFCASSKSGVTNTGELFFGEGSRLTVL.

The chain employs TRBV29-1 and TRBJ2-1, with 9 nucleotides matching TRBD2. This CDR3 is built from 11 residues. Germline assignment: CDR1 SQVTM and CDR2 ANQGSEA. V shed 7 bases, J shed 9 bases, and the junction held 4 bases outside the gene matches. CDR3 in amino acids: CSGGGGGEQFF. The CDR3 bases are TGCAGCGGCGGCGGGGGGGGTGAGCAGTTCTTC.

Only one count was recorded for this clone. The chain uses TRBV4-1 and TRBJ1-2; D gene unclear. Deletions cut 1 base from V and 4 bases from J, with 16 bases between. CDR3 length: 16 residues. Germline-derived CDR1 and CDR2 are MGHRA and YSYEKL. CDR3 in amino acids: CASSQGPRGMSYGYTF. The CDR3 DNA is TGCGCCAGCAGCCAAGGGCCCCGGGGAATGTCCTATGGCTACACCTTC.

This sequence joins TRBV5-6 and TRBJ1-2, with unresolved D. The CDR3 loop spans 15 amino acids. The germline V and J ends were trimmed by 4 bases and 6 bases, with 19 bases remaining between them. CDR1 SGHDT and CDR2 YYEEEE come from the germline V gene. In DNA form, the CDR3 reads TGTGCCAGCAGCCCCAGGCGCGTAGCGAAGAATGGCTACACCTTC. Its protein is CASSPRRVAKNGYTF.

The chain combines TRBV4-3 with TRBJ2-1; D tentatively fits TRBD1 or TRBD2 (5 bases each). From germline, CDR1 is LGHNA and CDR2 YSLEER. The length of the CDR3 is 13 residues. V shed 2 bases and J shed 9 bases, with 11 bases lying between them. CDR3 sequence reads: CASSQIPGAEQFF. CDR3 nucleotide sequence: TGCGCCAGCAGCCAAATTCCCGGGGCTGAGCAGTTCTTC.

The chain employs TRBV6-5 and TRBJ2-7, with a weak D call TRBD2 (6 bases). Trimming removed 2 bases at V and 7 bases at J, with 9 bases between. CDR3 length: 12 residues. Germline assignment: CDR1 MNHEY and CDR2 SVGAGI. CDR3 region: CASSYGAGEQYF. CDR3 nucleotide sequence: TGTGCCAGCAGTTACGGGGCGGGGGAGCAGTACTTC.

In its sample, this clone was seen a few times. This chain connects TRBV9 to TRBJ1-6, with a weak D call TRBD1 (5 bases). The CDR3 is 15 amino acids. In germline, CDR1 is SGDLS, CDR2 YYNGEE. The germline V and J ends were trimmed by 3 bases and 6 bases, with 13 bases remaining between them. This CDR3 reads CASSATGYRNSPLHF. The CDR3 DNA reads as TGTGCCAGCAGCGCCACAGGATATCGTAATTCACCCCTCCACTTT.

This clone was detected only once. The sample holds other DNA sequences that translate to the same CDR3. The chain carries TRBV9 and TRBJ1-2, with D unclear. This CDR3 is built from 14 residues. From germline, CDR1 is SGDLS and CDR2 YYNGEE. V lost 0 bases to trimming and J lost 2 bases, with 8 bases between them. CDR3 residues: CASSVEPGNYGYTF. Written as DNA, the CDR3 is TGTGCCAGCAGCGTAGAACCGGGGAACTATGGCTACACCTTC.

This clone was picked up one time. The chain links TRBV30 to TRBJ1-5; the match to TRBD1 covers 8 bases. Trimming at V came to 3 bases and at J to 0 bases, leaving 19 bases not matched to a gene. Germline CDR1 reads GTSNPN; CDR2 reads SVGIG (reference sequence). The CDR3 covers 20 residues. DNA for the CDR3: TGTGCCTGGAGGTCCAACCCAGGGGGCCGATTCGCAAATAGCAATCAGCCCCAGCATTTT. Amino acids: CAWRSNPGGRFANSNQPQHF. Complete variable domain (other parts from reference TRBV30 and TRBJ1-5): SQTIHQWPATLVQPVGSPLSLECTVEGTSNPNLYWYRQAAGRGLQLLFYSVGIGQISSEVPQNLSASRPQDRQFILSSKKLLLSDSGFYLCAWRSNPGGRFANSNQPQHFGDGTRLSIL.

The chain recombines TRBV13 with TRBJ2-7; D gene uncertain. V was pared by 5 bases and J by 7 bases, with 9 bases between. The CDR3 has 11 amino acids. CDR1 is PRHDT and CDR2 is FYEKMQ in the germline V gene (reference sequence). CDR3 residues: CASSPGREQYF. DNA of the CDR3: TGTGCCAGCAGCCCCGGTAGGGAGCAGTACTTC.

The gene calls are TRBV9 and TRBJ2-5; the D is unclear. The V end lost 2 bases, the J end lost 1 base, and 9 bases lay between the germline ends. CDR1 is SGDLS, CDR2 YYNGEE, per germline. This CDR3 has 14 amino acids. The CDR3 loop reads CASSVESTQETQYF. CDR3 coding DNA: TGTGCCAGCAGCGTGGAGAGTACCCAAGAGACCCAGTACTTC.

The chain has TRBV11-2 and TRBJ1-5; TRBD1 aligns across 11 bases. The ends lost 5 bases at V and 4 bases at J; junction bases unmatched: 4. From germline, CDR1 is SGHAT and CDR2 FQNNGV. The CDR3 contains 15 residues. CDR3 bases: TGTGCCAGCAGCCAGGGACAGGGGGTGAATCAGCCCCAGCATTTT. Protein product: CASSQGQGVNQPQHF.

The chain combines TRBV29-1 with TRBJ2-2; no definite D call. Germline V gives CDR1 SQVTM, CDR2 ANQGSEA. This CDR3 has 14 residues. V gave up 4 bases and J gave up 2 bases, with 11 bases separating them. The chain's CDR3 is CSVGGRQNTGELFF. Here the CDR3 DNA reads TGCAGCGTTGGTGGAAGACAAAACACCGGGGAGCTGTTTTTT.

This chain uses TRBV6-1 with TRBJ2-7; D possibly corresponds to TRBD2 (6 bases). Germline V CDR1 and CDR2: MNHNS, SASEGT. This CDR3 spans 15 amino acids. V was shortened by 7 bases and J by 0 bases, with 16 bases between the two germline ends. The CDR3 region is CASKEGDQISYEQYF. The CDR3 region has the DNA TGTGCCAGCAAGGAGGGAGATCAAATCTCCTACGAGCAGTACTTC.

The V call is TRBV5-4, the J call TRBJ2-1; 9 bases are a match to TRBD1. CDR3 size: 15 residues. V shed 2 bases, J shed 9 bases, and the junction held 9 bases outside the gene matches. The germline V gene encodes CDR1 SGHNT and CDR2 YYREEE (reference sequence). The CDR3 sequence: CASSFPRTGEGEQFF. The DNA for the CDR3 is TGTGCCAGCAGCTTTCCCCGGACAGGGGAGGGTGAGCAGTTCTTC.

The chain recombines TRBV5-1 with TRBJ1-6; 11 positions match TRBD1. After removal of 4 bases from V and 10 bases from J, the junction contained 10 bases not matched to a gene. The CDR3 length is 16 residues. CDR1 SGHRS and CDR2 YFSETQ come from the germline V gene. CDR3 residues: CASSLSGQGARSPLHF. DNA for the CDR3: TGCGCCAGCAGCCTCTCCGGACAGGGGGCTCGCTCACCCCTCCACTTT.

This chain joins TRBV5-1 and TRBJ2-3; D is possibly TRBD2 (6 bases). Trimming left V 2 bases short and J 6 bases short, with 13 bases between. Germline V gene sequence: CDR1 SGHRS, CDR2 YFSETQ. The CDR3 has 14 residues. The CDR3 DNA follows: TGCGCCAGCAGCTTTGGGACTTCGCGCGATACGCAGTATTTT. It codes for CASSFGTSRDTQYF. The variable domain in full, completed from reference TRBV5-1 and TRBJ2-3, reads KAGVTQTPRYLIKTRGQQVTLSCSPISGHRSVSWYQQTPGQGLQFLFEYFSETQRNKGNFPGRFSGRQFSNSRSEMNVSTLELGDSALYLCASSFGTSRDTQYFGPGTRLTVL.

This clone was seen only once. V is TRBV6-5 and J is TRBJ2-5; unclear D gene. The CDR3 runs to 12 residues. V lost 4 bases and J lost 5, with 8 bases in between. The germline gives CDR1 MNHEY, CDR2 SVGAGI. CDR3 sequence: CASSFSRETQYF. CDR3 bases: TGTGCCAGCAGTTTCTCCCGGGAGACCCAGTACTTC.

The table lists this clone with a few counts. CDR3 DNA sequence: TGTGCCAGCAGCACGGGGGGTCTCTCCTACGAGCAGTACTTC. Translating it yields CASSTGGLSYEQYF. The chain combines TRBV7-2 with TRBJ2-7; 7 bases map to TRBD2. The CDR3 spans 14 residues. The germline gives CDR1 SGHTA, CDR2 FQGNSA. The V and J ends lost 5 bases and 0 bases, in that order; junction bases with no gene match: 4.